Following are 17 T cell receptor beta chains from one sample sequenced in a study of T-cell memory formation after mild COVID-19. One entry per CDR3 protein results from TCRdb running MiXCR on the 5' RACE reads. The sample lists under 150,000 distinct CDR3 sequences; 20% to 25% were seen once. The specimen sequenced was PBMCs or a T cell subset sorted from them (not recorded which). These receptors were taken from a man aged 18-30 years who had mild COVID-19 (a few samples of this study predate the infection). Cell type and time point are not known.

The table lists this clonotype with a few counts. This rearrangement joins TRBV4-1 to TRBJ1-2; the D gene is possibly TRBD1 (5 bases). V shed 3 bases and J shed 8 bases, with 13 bases lying between them. The germline gives CDR1 MGHRA, CDR2 YSYEKL. This CDR3 is built from 13 residues. Here the CDR3 DNA reads TGCGCCAGCAGCCAGGCAGGGCGCTGGGGCTACACCTTC. Its protein is CASSQAGRWGYTF.

The chain couples TRBV7-9 to TRBJ2-7, with 9 bases aligning to TRBD2. Germline V gene sequence: CDR1 SEHNR, CDR2 FQNEAQ (reference sequence). The CDR3 spans 15 residues. Germline trimming cut 1 base from V and 2 bases from J; bases unmatched to any gene: 3. The CDR3 nucleotides read TGTGCCAGCAGCTTAGGTAGCGGGGGTCCCTACGAGCAGTACTTC. It is translated as CASSLGSGGPYEQYF.

The chain is built from TRBV6-2 or TRBV6-3 and TRBJ2-7, with no clear D. The CDR3 has 12 amino acids. The ends were cut back, 3 bases at V and 4 bases at J, with 7 bases in the middle. CDR1 and CDR2 (germline): MNHEY, SVGEGT. CDR3 amino acids: CASSYSEYEQYF. In DNA form, the CDR3 reads TGTGCCAGCAGTTATTCAGAGTACGAGCAGTACTTC.

The table lists this clonotype with a count of one. The chain is built from TRBV6-2 or TRBV6-3 and TRBJ2-5; D is ambiguous. In germline, CDR1 is MNHEY, CDR2 SVGEGT. The CDR3 covers 13 residues. Trimming pared 6 bases from V and 3 bases from J, leaving 11 bases between. CDR3 loop: CASSHRTEETQYF. CDR3 bases: TGTGCCAGCAGCCACCGAACAGAAGAGACCCAGTACTTC.

The gene calls are TRBV7-2 and TRBJ2-7; perhaps TRBD1 as D (7 bases). The germline V gene encodes CDR1 SGHTA and CDR2 FQGNSA. The CDR3 loop spans 13 amino acids. Trimming removed 8 bases from V and 3 bases from J, with 14 bases in between. The CDR3 region has the DNA TGTGCCAGCGGAGGGGACAGATTCTACGAGCAGTACTTC. It translates to CASGGDRFYEQYF.

The J gene is TRBJ2-7, the V gene TRBV4-3; 9 nucleotides line up with TRBD1. The CDR3 totals 14 residues. Germline V lookup: CDR1 LGHNA, CDR2 YSLEER. The V gene end was trimmed by 4 bases and the J gene end by 5 bases; junction bases not matched to a gene: 6. Written as DNA, the CDR3 is TGCGCCAGCAGCCGGGGACAGGGAGGGCACGAGCAGTACTTC. Its translation: CASSRGQGGHEQYF.

This clonotype has more than one count but fewer than ten. The V gene is TRBV20-1, the J gene TRBJ1-5; D might be TRBD1 (6 bases). Per germline, CDR1 DFQATT and CDR2 SNEGSKA (reference sequence). This CDR3 is built from 12 residues. The CDR3 DNA is TGCAGGGCGGGAGGGGGGAATCAGCCCCAGCATTTT. It yields the protein CRAGGGNQPQHF.

The chain carries TRBV11-3 and TRBJ2-1; 12 nucleotides align to TRBD2. CDR3 size: 16 residues. In germline, CDR1 is SGHNT, CDR2 YENEEA. The junction had 5 bases not matched to a gene; V was cut back by 1 base and J by 7 bases. The CDR3 bases are TGTGCCAGCAGCTTAGCTAGCGGGGGGGTGAGTAATGAGCAGTTCTTC. Translated, it gives CASSLASGGVSNEQFF.

The chain combines TRBV6-6 with TRBJ2-1, with D maybe TRBD2 (6 bases). Trimming removed 8 bases at V and 1 base at J, with 9 bases between. CDR1 and CDR2 (germline): MNHNY, SVGAGI (reference sequence). The CDR3 runs 13 residues. DNA of the CDR3: TGTGCCAGCTTGGGGGGATCCTACAATGAGCAGTTCTTC. It encodes CASLGGSYNEQFF.

The chain is built from TRBV5-1 and TRBJ2-1; 9 nucleotides agree with TRBD2. The CDR3 runs 15 residues. Trimming at V came to 0 bases and at J to 7 bases, leaving 5 bases not matched to a gene. Germline V gene sequence: CDR1 SGHRS, CDR2 YFSETQ. DNA for the CDR3: TGCGCCAGCAGCTTGGAGCGGGGGGATTGGAATGAGCAGTTCTTC. Protein: CASSLERGDWNEQFF.

This clonotype has more than one count but fewer than ten. The V and J genes are TRBV6-5 and TRBJ2-7; D remains ambiguous. Trimming took 0 bases from V and 2 from J, leaving 8 bases between them. CDR1 and CDR2 (germline): MNHEY, SVGAGI. This CDR3 region has 14 residues. The CDR3 loop is CASSYSIPPYEQYF. As DNA, the CDR3 is TGTGCCAGCAGTTACTCGATTCCACCCTACGAGCAGTACTTC.

V usage is TRBV6-5 and J usage is TRBJ1-1, with 8 positions matching TRBD1. The germline V gene encodes CDR1 MNHEY and CDR2 SVGAGI. The CDR3 totals 16 residues. V dropped 0 bases and J dropped 1; count of bases not matched to a gene: 4. CDR3 protein: CASSYSTGGGNTEAFF. CDR3 DNA sequence: TGTGCCAGCAGTTACTCCACAGGGGGGGGGAACACTGAAGCTTTCTTT.

The chain uses TRBV9 and TRBJ2-5, with D perhaps matching TRBD2 (6 bases). In germline, CDR1 is SGDLS, CDR2 YYNGEE. The CDR3 sequence is 15 residues long. Trimming removed 1 base from V and 1 base from J, with 11 bases in between. CDR3 nucleotide sequence: TGTGCCAGCAGCGTAACCGCGGGGACCCAAGAGACCCAGTACTTC. Translating gives CASSVTAGTQETQYF.

This chain uses TRBV6-5 with TRBJ2-7; no reliable D call. The CDR3 spans 13 residues. Looked up from germline, CDR1 is MNHEY and CDR2 is SVGAGI. The V gene lost 0 bases and the J gene lost 4 bases, with 7 bases spanning the gap. CDR3 protein: CASSYSAPYEQYF. CDR3 nucleotides: TGTGCCAGCAGTTACTCAGCGCCGTACGAGCAGTACTTC.

This clonotype appeared a few times. V and J are TRBV9 and TRBJ2-1; D perhaps matches TRBD1 (6 bases). Germline CDR1 is SGDLS and CDR2 is YYNGEE. V dropped 7 bases and J dropped 1 base, with 9 bases sitting between them. The CDR3 loop spans 13 amino acids. The CDR3 DNA reads as TGTGCCAGCCAGGGGCAATCCTACAATGAGCAGTTCTTC. It encodes CASQGQSYNEQFF.

This clonotype appeared many times. The chain has TRBV2 and TRBJ2-5; TRBD2 matches 15 bases. Looked up from germline, CDR1 is SNHLY and CDR2 is FYNNEI. With V trimmed by 8 bases and J by 2 bases, 6 bases remained unmatched. The CDR3 sequence is 16 residues long. CDR3 in DNA: TGTGCCAGCTGGACTAGCGGGGGGGCGTCTCAAGAGACCCAGTACTTC. It codes for CASWTSGGASQETQYF.

This sequence joins TRBV12-3 or TRBV12-4 and TRBJ2-7, with a weak D call TRBD2 (6 bases). The CDR3 covers 14 residues. The V and J ends lost 2 bases and 3 bases respectively, with 11 bases between them. The CDR3 loop is CASSLRRGFYEQYV. DNA of the CDR3: TGTGCCAGCAGTTTACGGCGGGGCTTCTACGAGCAGTACGTC.